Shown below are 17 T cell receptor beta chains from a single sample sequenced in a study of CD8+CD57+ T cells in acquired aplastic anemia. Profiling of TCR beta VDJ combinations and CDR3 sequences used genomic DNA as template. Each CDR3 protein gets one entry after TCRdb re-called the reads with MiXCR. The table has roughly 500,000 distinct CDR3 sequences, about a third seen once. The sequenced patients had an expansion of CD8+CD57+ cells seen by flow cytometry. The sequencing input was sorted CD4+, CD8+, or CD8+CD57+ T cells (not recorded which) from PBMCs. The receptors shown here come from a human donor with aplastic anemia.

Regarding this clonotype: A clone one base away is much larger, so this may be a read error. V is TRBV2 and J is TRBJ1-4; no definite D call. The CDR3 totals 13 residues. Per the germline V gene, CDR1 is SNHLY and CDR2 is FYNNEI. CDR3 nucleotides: TGTGCCAGCATGGGAATGGCTAATGAAGAACTGTTTTTT. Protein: CASMGMANEELFF.

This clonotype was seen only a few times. CDR3 sequence (DNA): TGTGCCAGCAGTGAAGCCCTTGGGTTGCCCCAAGCCAAAAACATTCAGTACTTC. Protein sequence: CASSEALGLPQAKNIQYF. This rearrangement joins TRBV2 to TRBJ2-4; D not certain. The CDR3 length is 18 residues. Germline V lookup: CDR1 SNHLY, CDR2 FYNNEI. Trimming left V 0 bases short and J 0 bases short, with 15 bases between.

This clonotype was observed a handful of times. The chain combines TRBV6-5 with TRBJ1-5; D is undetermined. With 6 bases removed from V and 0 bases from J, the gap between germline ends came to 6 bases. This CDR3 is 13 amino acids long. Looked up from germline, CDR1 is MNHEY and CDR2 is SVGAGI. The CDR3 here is CASRRGSNQPQHF. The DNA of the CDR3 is TGTGCCAGCAGAAGAGGTAGCAATCAGCCCCAGCATTTT.

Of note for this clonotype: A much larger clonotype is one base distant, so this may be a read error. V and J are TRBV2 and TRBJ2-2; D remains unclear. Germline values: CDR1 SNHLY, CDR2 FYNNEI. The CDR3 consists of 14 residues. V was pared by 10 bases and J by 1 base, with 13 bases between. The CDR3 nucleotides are TGTGCCATCGCGGCCCCGAGGAACACCGGGGAGCTGTTTTTT. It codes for CAIAAPRNTGELFF.

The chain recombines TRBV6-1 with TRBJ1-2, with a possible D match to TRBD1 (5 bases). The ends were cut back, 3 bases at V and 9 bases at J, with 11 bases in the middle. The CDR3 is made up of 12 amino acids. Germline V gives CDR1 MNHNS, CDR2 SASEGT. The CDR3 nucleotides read TGTGCCAGCAGTGATTGGGGGGGTCGCTACACCTTC. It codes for CASSDWGGRYTF.

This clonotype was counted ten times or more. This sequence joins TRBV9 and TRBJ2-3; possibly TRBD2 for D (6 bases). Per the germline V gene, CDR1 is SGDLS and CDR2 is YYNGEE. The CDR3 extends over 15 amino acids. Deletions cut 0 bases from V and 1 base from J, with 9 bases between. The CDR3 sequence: CASSVAGEGTDTQYF. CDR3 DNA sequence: TGTGCCAGCAGCGTAGCTGGGGAGGGCACAGATACGCAGTATTTT.

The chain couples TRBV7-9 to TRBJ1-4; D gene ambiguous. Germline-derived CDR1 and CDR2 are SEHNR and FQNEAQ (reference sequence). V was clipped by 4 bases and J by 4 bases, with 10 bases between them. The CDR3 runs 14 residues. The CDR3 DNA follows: TGTGCCAGCAGCTCTAGACGGGGTAATGAAAAACTGTTTTTT. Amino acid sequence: CASSSRRGNEKLFF.

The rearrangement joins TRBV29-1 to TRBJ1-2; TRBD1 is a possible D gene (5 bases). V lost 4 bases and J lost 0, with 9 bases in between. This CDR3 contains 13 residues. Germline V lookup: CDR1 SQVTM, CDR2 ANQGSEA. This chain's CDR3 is CSVGDSSNYGYTF. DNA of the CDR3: TGCAGCGTTGGCGACAGTTCTAACTATGGCTACACCTTC.

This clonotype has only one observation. This chain's CDR3 is CASSQWPQGTSEQYF. For the CDR3, the DNA is TGTGCCAGCAGTCAGTGGCCTCAGGGTACTTCCGAGCAGTACTTC. This chain links TRBV2 with TRBJ2-7, with D possibly TRBD1 on 5 matching bases. Trimming shortened V by 5 bases and J by 6 bases, and 20 bases separated the two germline ends. This CDR3 has 15 amino acids. CDR1 is SNHLY, CDR2 FYNNEI, per germline. Together with reference TRBV2 and TRBJ2-7, the CDR3 gives the full variable domain: EPEVTQTPSHQVTQMGQEVILRCVPISNHLYFYWYRQILGQKVEFLVSFYNNEISEKSEIFDDQFSVERPDGSNFTLKIRSTKLEDSAMYFCASSQWPQGTSEQYFGPGTRLTVT.

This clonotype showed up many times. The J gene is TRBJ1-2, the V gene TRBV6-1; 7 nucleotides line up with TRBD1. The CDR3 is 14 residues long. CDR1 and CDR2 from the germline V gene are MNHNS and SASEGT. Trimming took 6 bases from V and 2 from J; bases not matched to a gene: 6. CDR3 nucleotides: TGTGCCAGCAGGGAGACAGGGAGAAACTATGGCTACACCTTC. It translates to CASRETGRNYGYTF.

The CDR3 region is CAISESGKSGYTF. The CDR3 nucleotides read TGTGCCATCAGTGAGTCAGGGAAAAGTGGCTACACCTTC. The V and J genes are TRBV10-3 and TRBJ1-2, with D unclear. From germline, CDR1 is ENHRY and CDR2 SYGVKD. The CDR3 extends over 13 amino acids. Trimming shortened V by 0 bases and J by 7 bases, and 9 bases separated the two germline ends.

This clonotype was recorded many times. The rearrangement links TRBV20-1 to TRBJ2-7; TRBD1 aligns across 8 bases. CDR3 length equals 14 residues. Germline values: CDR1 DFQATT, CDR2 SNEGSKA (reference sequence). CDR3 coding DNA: TGCAGCGCGGTGCAGGGGGCATTTAGCGGCGAGCAGTACTTC. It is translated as CSAVQGAFSGEQYF.

CDR3 DNA sequence: TGTGCCAGCAGCCTCCGGGACAGCTCCTACGAGCAGTACTTC. It is translated as CASSLRDSSYEQYF. The chain carries TRBV5-6 and TRBJ2-7, with 7 bases lining up with TRBD1. V trimming: 4 bases; J trimming: 0 bases; junction bases outside the gene matches: 4. CDR1 is SGHDT, CDR2 YYEEEE, per germline. The CDR3 covers 14 residues.

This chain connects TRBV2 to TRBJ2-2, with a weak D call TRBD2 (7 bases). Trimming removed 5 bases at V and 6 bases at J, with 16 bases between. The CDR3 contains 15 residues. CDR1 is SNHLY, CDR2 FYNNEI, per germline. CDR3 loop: CASSLLGGDAGELFF. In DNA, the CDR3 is TGTGCCAGCAGTTTATTAGGGGGGGACGCCGGGGAGCTGTTTTTT.

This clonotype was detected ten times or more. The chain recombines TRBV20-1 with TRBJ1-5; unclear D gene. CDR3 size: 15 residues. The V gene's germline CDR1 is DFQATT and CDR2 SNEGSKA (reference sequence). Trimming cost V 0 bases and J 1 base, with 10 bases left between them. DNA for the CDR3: TGCAGTGCTAGAGATCGAGTTTTGAGCAATCAGCCCCAGCATTTT. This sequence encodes CSARDRVLSNQPQHF.

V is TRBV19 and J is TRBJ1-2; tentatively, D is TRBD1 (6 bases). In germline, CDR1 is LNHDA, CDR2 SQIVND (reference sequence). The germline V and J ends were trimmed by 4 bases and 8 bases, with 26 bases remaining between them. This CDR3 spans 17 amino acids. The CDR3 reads CASSTSRTVRSRVGYTF. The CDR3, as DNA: TGTGCCAGTAGTACCAGTAGGACAGTCCGTTCTCGGGTGGGCTACACCTTC.

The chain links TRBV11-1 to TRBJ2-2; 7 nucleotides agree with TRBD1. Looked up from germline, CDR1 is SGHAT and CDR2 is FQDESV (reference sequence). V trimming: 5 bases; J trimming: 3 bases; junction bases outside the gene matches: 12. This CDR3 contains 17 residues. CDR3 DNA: TGTGCCAGCAGCCCGTACCCGACAGGGAAGGACACCGGGGAGCTGTTTTTT. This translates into CASSPYPTGKDTGELFF.